This TCR beta chain is drawn from a study of cytomegalovirus exposure and HLA in healthy donors. J gave up 0 bases and V 3 bases, and 1 base lay outside the gene matches. The germline V gene has CDR1 MGHRA and CDR2 YSYEKL. This CDR3 is built from 14 residues. Use of 60 Vbeta and 13 Jbeta primers characterized the PCR. Assay used: immunoSEQ multiplex PCR; TCRdb lists only in-frame clones, some missing. Found here are about 150,000 clones, 75% to 85% of them singletons; the top ten hold roughly 7.7%. This TCR was recovered from a man between 25 and 39 years old in good health and CMV-seropositive. The chain recombines TRBV4-1 with TRBJ1-1; 7 bases are a match to TRBD1. The sample consisted of PBMCs. CDR3 DNA: TGCGCCAGCAGCCAGGGACAGATGAACACTGAAGCTTTCTTT. This encodes CASSQGQMNTEAFF.